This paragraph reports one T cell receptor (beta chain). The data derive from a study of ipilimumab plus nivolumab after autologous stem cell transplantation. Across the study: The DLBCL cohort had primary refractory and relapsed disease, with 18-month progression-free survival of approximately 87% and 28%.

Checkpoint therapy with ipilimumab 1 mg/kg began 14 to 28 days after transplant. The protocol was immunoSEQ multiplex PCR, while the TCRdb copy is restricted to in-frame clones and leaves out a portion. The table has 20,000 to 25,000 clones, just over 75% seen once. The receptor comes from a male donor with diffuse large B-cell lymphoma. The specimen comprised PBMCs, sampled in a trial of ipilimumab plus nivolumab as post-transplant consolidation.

The CDR3 nucleotides are TGTGCCAGCAGCTTAGAGGTACGGGGCTACGAGCAGTACTTC. Its translation is CASSLEVRGYEQYF. This chain joins TRBV7-2 and TRBJ2-7; the D gene is possibly TRBD2 (5 bases). This CDR3 has 14 residues. In germline, CDR1 is SGHTA, CDR2 FQGNSA. V dropped 1 base and J dropped 3 bases, with 10 bases sitting between them. The whole variable domain, remainder taken from reference TRBV7-2 and TRBJ2-7, is GAGVSQSPSNKVTEKGKDVELRCDPISGHTALYWYRQSLGQGLEFLIYFQGNSAPDKSGLPSDRFSAERTGGSVSTLTIQRTQQEDSAVYLCASSLEVRGYEQYFGPGTRLTVT.